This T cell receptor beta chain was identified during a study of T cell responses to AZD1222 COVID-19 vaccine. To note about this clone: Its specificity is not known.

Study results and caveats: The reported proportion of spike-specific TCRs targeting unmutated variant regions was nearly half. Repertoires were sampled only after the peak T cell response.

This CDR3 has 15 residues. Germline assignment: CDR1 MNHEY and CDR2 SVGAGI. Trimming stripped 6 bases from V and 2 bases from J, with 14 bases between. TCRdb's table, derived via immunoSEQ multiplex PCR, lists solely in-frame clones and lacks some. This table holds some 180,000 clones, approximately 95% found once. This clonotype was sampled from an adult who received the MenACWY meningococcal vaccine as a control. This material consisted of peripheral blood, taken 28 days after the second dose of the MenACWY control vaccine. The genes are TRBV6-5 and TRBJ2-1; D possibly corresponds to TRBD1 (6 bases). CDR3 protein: CASRLTGLAYNEQFF. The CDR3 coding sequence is TGTGCCAGCAGGCTAACAGGGTTGGCCTACAATGAGCAGTTCTTC.